The 23 T cell receptor beta chains given below trace back to one sample, sequenced in a study of cytomegalovirus exposure and HLA in healthy donors (dated by TCRdb to about 2017). Library preparation used the immunoSEQ multiplex PCR assay. For the multiplex PCR, a mixture combining 60 forward primers for TCR Vbeta segments and 13 reverse primers for TCR Jbeta segments was used. TCRdb obtained this table from immuneACCESS and retained in-frame rearrangements with V and J assigned. These tables miss some clones; where compared with another copy, unresolved V genes account for less than half of the shortfall, and the remainder is unexplained. This sample is represented by over 90,000 clones; around three quarters of them were singletons. About 16% of the sample rests with the top ten. The sequenced sample consisted of PBMCs. These receptors all stem from a woman aged 45-59 years in good health and CMV-seropositive.

The genes are TRBV6-5 and TRBJ2-6, with D perhaps TRBD1 (5 bases). The CDR3 length is 16 residues. V gave up 2 bases and J gave up 2 bases, with 10 bases separating them. CDR1 MNHEY and CDR2 SVGAGI come from the germline V gene. Here the CDR3 reads CASSYTKDTGANVLTF. DNA of the CDR3: TGTGCCAGCAGTTACACCAAGGACACTGGGGCCAACGTCCTGACTTTC.

The chain has TRBV28 and TRBJ2-3; 8 bases align to TRBD2. The CDR3 is made up of 14 amino acids. V gave up 6 bases and J gave up 2 bases; unmatched junction bases: 4. Germline V lookup: CDR1 MDHEN, CDR2 SYDVKM. The CDR3 reads CASSLSGNTDTQYF. In DNA form, the CDR3 reads TGTGCCAGCAGCCTTAGCGGGAACACAGATACGCAGTATTTT.

The sample holds a few counts of this clone. This chain uses TRBV5-1 with TRBJ2-4; 9 nucleotides agree with TRBD2. J was trimmed by 4 bases and V by 5 bases; bases with no gene match: 10. This CDR3 region has 16 residues. CDR1 and CDR2 from the germline V gene are SGHRS and YFSETQ. The CDR3 sequence: CASSTAAGGLKNIQYF. Written as DNA, the CDR3 is TGCGCCAGCAGTACGGCTGCGGGAGGGCTAAAAAACATTCAGTACTTC.

This chain connects TRBV7-9 to TRBJ1-1, with TRBD1 matching over 10 bases. This CDR3 contains 16 residues. The V gene's germline CDR1 is SEHNR and CDR2 FQNEAQ (reference sequence). Unmatched junction bases numbered 7, after V lost 5 bases and J lost 1 base. As DNA, the CDR3 is TGTGCCAGCAGCCGGCCACGGACAGGGGGGAACACTGAAGCTTTCTTT. This encodes CASSRPRTGGNTEAFF.

The chain couples TRBV7-6 to TRBJ1-4, with a weak D call TRBD1 (5 bases). This CDR3 comprises 14 residues. Germline V lookup: CDR1 SGHVS, CDR2 FNYEAQ. V lost 2 bases, J lost 7 bases, and 11 bases lay in between. CDR3 amino acids: CASSLRRGGEKLFF. CDR3 sequence (DNA): TGTGCCAGCAGCTTAAGGAGGGGAGGTGAAAAACTGTTTTTT.

V usage is TRBV4-1 and J usage is TRBJ2-3; 8 bases map to TRBD2. Germline V CDR1 and CDR2: MGHRA, YSYEKL. The CDR3 runs to 16 residues. The trim removed 0 bases at V and 4 bases at J, leaving 6 bases unmatched. The CDR3 is CASSQEQRESADTQYF. CDR3 DNA: TGCGCCAGCAGCCAAGAACAGCGGGAGTCGGCAGATACGCAGTATTTT.

This chain links TRBV7-9 with TRBJ2-1, with 10 bases fitting TRBD2. CDR1 SEHNR and CDR2 FQNEAQ come from the germline V gene (reference sequence). This CDR3 is 15 amino acids long. The V and J ends lost 10 bases and 8 bases, in that order; junction bases with no gene match: 14. The CDR3 DNA is TGTGCCACCCAACCCAGCGGGAGGGCCACAGATGAGCAGTTCTTC. It specifies CATQPSGRATDEQFF.

This rearrangement joins TRBV11-2 to TRBJ2-1; TRBD1 matches 8 bases. CDR3 size: 15 residues. Per the germline V gene, CDR1 is SGHAT and CDR2 is FQNNGV. V shed 5 bases and J 7 bases; nucleotides not matched to a gene: 10. This chain's CDR3 is CASSLHPGQENEQFF. As DNA, the CDR3 is TGTGCCAGCAGCCTTCACCCGGGACAGGAGAATGAGCAGTTCTTC.

For this clone: The same CDR3 is also encoded by other DNA sequences in this sample. This rearrangement joins TRBV28 to TRBJ2-2, with a weak D call TRBD2 (7 bases). Between the trimmed V and J ends, which lost 3 bases and 2 bases, there was a span of 10 bases. Germline V gene lookup returns CDR1 MDHEN and CDR2 SYDVKM. The CDR3 is 15 residues long. The CDR3 coding sequence is TGTGCCAGCAGTTTTCGGGGGGCAAACACCGGGGAGCTGTTTTTT. This sequence encodes CASSFRGANTGELFF.

This clone was observed a few times. The chain employs TRBV5-4 and TRBJ1-2; D gene ambiguous. V shed 2 bases and J shed 7 bases, with 12 bases lying between them. Germline V lookup: CDR1 SGHNT, CDR2 YYREEE (reference sequence). The CDR3 sequence is 13 residues long. CDR3 coding DNA: TGTGCCAGCAGCTTCGGCGGGTTTGGTGGCTACACCTTC. Residues: CASSFGGFGGYTF. The full variable domain, rest sourced from reference TRBV5-4 and TRBJ1-2, is ETGVTQSPTHLIKTRGQQVTLRCSSQSGHNTVSWYQQALGQGPQFIFQYYREEENGRGNFPPRFSGLQFPNYSSELNVNALELDDSALYLCASSFGGFGGYTFGSGTRLTVV.

V gene TRBV6-1 combines with J gene TRBJ1-5, with 9 bases lining up with TRBD1. With 2 bases clipped from V and 6 bases from J, the junction kept 8 bases outside the gene matches. CDR1 MNHNS and CDR2 SASEGT come from the germline V gene. CDR3 length: 16 residues. The CDR3: CASSEFGTGRGQPQHF. In DNA, the CDR3 is TGTGCCAGCAGTGAATTCGGGACAGGGAGGGGTCAGCCCCAGCATTTT.

The V and J genes are TRBV6-6 and TRBJ2-2; D might be TRBD1 (6 bases). CDR3 length: 15 amino acids. V was trimmed by 8 bases and J by 2 bases, leaving 15 bases between them. Germline V gene lookup returns CDR1 MNHNY and CDR2 SVGAGI (reference sequence). The CDR3 region is CASSGVVLNTGELFF. The CDR3 DNA reads TGTGCCAGCTCAGGGGTCGTCTTAAACACCGGGGAGCTGTTTTTT.

The rearrangement links TRBV6-1 to TRBJ2-7; D gene ambiguous. The V and J ends lost 4 bases and 1 base respectively, with 8 bases between them. Per germline, CDR1 MNHNS and CDR2 SASEGT. This CDR3 comprises 13 residues. CDR3 region: CASSAGPSYEQYF. CDR3 bases: TGTGCCAGCAGTGCAGGTCCATCCTACGAGCAGTACTTC.

This chain uses TRBV28 with TRBJ1-5, with D maybe TRBD1 (6 bases). Trimming cost V 3 bases and J 1 base, with 13 bases left between them. The CDR3 loop spans 16 amino acids. Germline V gene lookup returns CDR1 MDHEN and CDR2 SYDVKM. The CDR3, as DNA: TGTGCCAGCAGTTTCCCAGGGGTAGGGAGCAATCAGCCCCAGCATTTT. It specifies CASSFPGVGSNQPQHF.

J is TRBJ2-7 and V is TRBV19, with 10 bases lining up with TRBD1. CDR3 length: 15 amino acids. Unmatched junction bases numbered 5, after V lost 6 bases and J lost 0 bases. Germline V gene lookup returns CDR1 LNHDA and CDR2 SQIVND (reference sequence). The CDR3 nucleotides are TGTGCCAGTAGCCTCCGGGACAGGGGCTCCTACGAGCAGTACTTC. Its protein is CASSLRDRGSYEQYF.

The J gene is TRBJ1-1, the V gene TRBV9; tentative D call: TRBD1 (6 bases). Trimming left V 3 bases short and J 6 bases short, with 21 bases between. The CDR3 sequence is 16 residues long. Germline V lookup: CDR1 SGDLS, CDR2 YYNGEE. The CDR3 loop reads CASSAPRIGGDPEAFF. The DNA for the CDR3 is TGTGCCAGCAGCGCCCCGAGGATAGGGGGAGATCCTGAAGCTTTCTTT.

This chain joins TRBV7-3 and TRBJ2-7; D may be TRBD2 (6 bases). Germline CDR1 and CDR2: SGHTA and FQGTGA. The CDR3 is 14 amino acids. The V gene lost 2 bases and the J gene lost 2 bases, with 10 bases spanning the gap. CDR3 DNA: TGTGCCAGCAGCTTAGAGCAGCGGGCCTACGAGCAGTACTTC. Protein: CASSLEQRAYEQYF.

This clone appeared a few times. The rearrangement joins TRBV18 to TRBJ1-3, with 7 nucleotides matching TRBD1. The CDR3 loop spans 17 amino acids. V trimming: 5 bases; J trimming: 0 bases; junction bases outside the gene matches: 10. Germline values: CDR1 KGHSH, CDR2 LQKENI. The CDR3 nucleotides are TGTGCCAGCTCATGGAGTACAGGGGACAGCTCTGGAAACACCATATATTTT. Protein: CASSWSTGDSSGNTIYF.

The CDR3: CAIRRERGVGTNTEAFF. CDR3 in DNA: TGTGCCATCAGACGTGAGCGGGGGGTAGGGACGAACACTGAAGCTTTCTTT. V gene TRBV10-3 combines with J gene TRBJ1-1; possibly TRBD1 for D (5 bases). Per germline, CDR1 ENHRY and CDR2 SYGVKD. Trimming cost V 6 bases and J 1 base, with 21 bases left between them. CDR3 size: 17 residues.

The V call is TRBV4-1, the J call TRBJ2-7; 8 bases are a match to TRBD2. Losses at the gene ends were 3 bases for V and 5 bases for J; bases not matched to a gene: 9. Germline CDR1 reads MGHRA; CDR2 reads YSYEKL. This CDR3 has 15 residues. CDR3 residues: CASSQFGTSIDEQYF. The CDR3 coding sequence is TGCGCCAGCAGCCAGTTCGGGACTAGTATTGACGAGCAGTACTTC.

CDR3 bases: TGTGCCAGCAGTGTACTCTTCGACAGGAGCCAAGAGACCCAGTACTTC. It yields the protein CASSVLFDRSQETQYF. This rearrangement joins TRBV2 to TRBJ2-5, with D perhaps TRBD1 (6 bases). The CDR3 has 16 amino acids. The germline CDR1 and CDR2 sequences are SNHLY and FYNNEI. With 4 bases removed from V and 1 base from J, the gap between germline ends came to 16 bases.

This chain's CDR3 is CASSPPGAYNSPLHF. CDR3 bases: TGTGCCAGTAGCCCACCGGGGGCCTATAATTCACCCCTCCACTTT. The V and J genes are TRBV19 and TRBJ1-6; D possibly corresponds to TRBD1 (5 bases). The CDR3 runs to 15 residues. Trimming took off 6 bases at V and 2 bases at J, with 11 bases between the two ends. Germline V CDR1 and CDR2: LNHDA, SQIVND (reference sequence).

Comment on this clone: The junction shows a germline mismatch at one end, possibly a read error. This chain joins TRBV7-9 and TRBJ1-2, with 8 bases identical to TRBD1. The CDR3 is 17 residues long. The germline gives CDR1 SEHNR, CDR2 FQNEAQ (reference sequence). The DNA of the CDR3 is TGTTCCAGCAGCCTTATGCAGGGGACAGGCTTTCGCTATGGCTACACCTTC. This translates into CSSSLMQGTGFRYGYTF.